The following is a T cell receptor beta chain sequence with its context. Its recognized antigen is unknown. Base qualities are not at hand, and no much larger clone is one base apart. Library preparation was by the immunoSEQ multiplex PCR assay. For the multiplex PCR, a mixture combining 60 forward primers for TCR Vbeta segments and 13 reverse primers for TCR Jbeta segments was used. Amplification of the CDR3 region of rearranged TCR beta genes was performed with a multiplex PCR assay on genomic DNA. The Illumina HiSeq System was used to sequence the amplified TCR beta libraries as 87-base-pair reads. On the study's bioinformatics: Across the 700 or so repertoires, a later analysis counted tens of millions of unique TCR beta chains, roughly 11 million of which were shared by at least two donors. Raw reads were error-corrected and collapsed into unique sequences by a nearest-neighbor algorithm in which closely related sequences were merged to remove PCR and sequencing errors. To assign V, D and J gene segments, CDR3 sequences were aligned to IMGT reference sequences. For a sequence to be retained, a match of at least six nucleotides to both a V gene segment and a J gene segment was required. Rearrangements were called productive when the CDR3 lacked stop codons and stayed in frame with V and J; all others were non-productive. Following IMGT convention, CDR3 was defined as the stretch from the second conserved V-encoded cysteine up to the conserved J-encoded phenylalanine. Sequences without an unambiguous match to a single V gene segment were excluded from the earlier analysis of over 500 of the donors. An earlier analysis of 587 of the donors called V segments functional above 56.7% productive rearrangements and segregating when the between-donor standard deviation exceeded 5%. A statistical classification framework was built for diagnosing cytomegalovirus status from the catalog of TCR beta chain sequences. In a later analysis, V and J genes were assigned by comparing TCR nucleotide sequences against IMGT/GENE-DB human TR gene sequences. A later analysis assigned CDR3 sequences and most-parsimonious VDJ recombination scenarios with the TCRdist pipeline. In a later analysis, each TCR beta chain was defined by its CDR3 amino acid sequence together with its V-gene family, and reads without a unique V-gene family were excluded. As a way to deal with suspected cross-contamination and a sequencing artifact, a later analysis dropped approximately 590 nucleotide sequences that were highly shared and had low generation probability. In a later analysis, a clonal expansion index was calculated for each public chain from normalized within-repertoire ranks of inferred template counts. Generation probabilities in a later analysis came from a VDJ recombination model fitted to out-of-frame rearrangements, and those results were checked against IGoR. Hypergeometric tests were used in a later analysis to score TCR-TCR, TCR-HLA and TCR-CMV co-occurrence, with a repertoire-size bias correction applied to the TCR pairs. In a later analysis, false discovery rates were estimated by permuting HLA or CMV assignments 20 times. In a later analysis, co-occurring TCRs were grouped using DBSCAN, and TCRdist sequence similarity was added for clustering within HLA-allele-positive subsets. Co-occurrence clustering excluded repertoires with fewer than 30,000 or more than 120,000 public chains, plus five with anomalous nucleotide sharing. This is the immuneACCESS table as TCRdb keeps it, with only in-frame sequences that have V and J called. A part of the clones is gone; compared with another copy, unresolved V genes explain less than half, and the rest is unexplained. V, J and clone size are those of that table, while D and trimming were read from the DNA. The sample table records around 110,000 clones; 60% to 85% of these occur just once. The ten largest clones capture 1.6% of the sample.

The data are from a study of cytomegalovirus exposure and HLA in healthy donors (dated by TCRdb to about 2017). For the wider study: An earlier analysis of several hundred of the donors reported 250 to 350 Gb of sequence data and some 120 million unique TCR beta sequences from about 200 million T cells. About 300 gigabases of sequencing data and roughly 81 million unique TCR sequences made up an early release that covered approximately 650 HLA-typed donors. Among the roughly 370 genotyped donors, approximately 77% belonged to the genetic ancestry cluster associated with self-reported Caucasian donors. The study was designed to test whether signatures of past pathogen exposure could be identified by cataloging public T cell receptors. Using immunosequencing, the study profiled T cell repertoires from 666 subjects and related those repertoires to cytomegalovirus serostatus. A separate validation cohort of 100 to 150 different subjects was used in addition to the approximately 700-subject first cohort. To predict cytomegalovirus infection status, the study combined high-throughput TCR immunosequencing, statistical association of individual TCRs with disease status, and machine learning. A later analysis re-examined previously published TCR beta repertoires from just over 650 donors and added high-resolution HLA genotyping to investigate patterns of TCR occurrence. Rather than using new phenotypic data, the later analysis identified candidate immune exposures from TCR beta sequences and from how often those sequences occurred across donors. To decide whether each TCR beta V gene segment behaved as functional or pseudogenic, an earlier analysis of several hundred of the donors relied on high-throughput TCR beta sequencing. Donor age, sex, ethnicity and CMV serostatus were collected together with the repertoire data. A later genetic analysis used genome-wide SNP genotypes for about 55% of the 666 donors, treating that subset as a discovery cohort. All discovery cohort repertoires had been generated using a single sequencing platform. HLA typing included class I and class II loci at four-digit resolution. The number of donors typed differed by locus, with about 620-630 for A, B, C, DRB1 and DQB1, about 500 for DQA1, some 570 for DPA1, and some 470 for DPB1. Five DR-DQ haplotypes were treated as single units for association and clustering because of strong linkage in the cohort. On average, roughly 240,000 unique TCR beta nucleotide sequences were sequenced per donor among 398 genotyped donors of the cohort, with approximately 18% of those sequences being non-productive. Overall study results and their limits: According to the authors, the approach could potentially be generalized to other disease states and immunological phenotypes. Linkage disequilibrium might explain the correlated functional status among segregating V segments, but an unknown experimental factor could not be excluded. Cytomegalovirus status was reported to be diagnosed by the classifier with high specificity and sensitivity in both the original and validation cohorts. Some 15 rarely observed V segments, including chromosome 9 orphons, were excluded from the earlier analysis of several hundred of the donors because counts were too low. In this cohort, only TCR beta chains were sequenced, and detectable features were limited by the absence of alpha or paired-chain data. In a later analysis, most CMV-associated TCR beta chains were found to appear HLA-restricted, with HLA associations seemingly driven largely by CMV exposure. Presence/absence analyses assumed roughly uniform sequencing depth across donors, an assumption that may not hold. A group of highly shared sequence variants was considered likely to be a technical artifact of the sequencing pipeline. A later analysis found that TCR association rates varied across HLA loci, with DRB1 alleles showing the most associated TCRs and HLA-C alleles the fewest. CMV serostatus was the only immune exposure information available for the cohort. Because HLA typing was unavailable for some donors at each locus, only the typed subset was used in association tests. According to a later genetic analysis, donors in an Asian-associated ancestry cluster had fewer N-insertions in productive TCRs than the roughly 700-donor mean. V-gene and J-gene trimming of TCR beta chains was associated with a missense DCLRE1C variant in a later genetic analysis, and the association was replicated in an independent cohort. In a later analysis, around 17,000 TCR beta sequences were associated with specific HLA alleles at a false discovery rate of 0.05. Across donors, most TCR sequences were observed very rarely, whereas some public TCRs were present in many individuals. In vitro tests confirmed that three of the cytomegalovirus-associated TCR beta chains recognize cytomegalovirus antigens. A further reported finding was that TCR beta sequences accurately predicted the HLA-A and HLA-B alleles for most subjects in the first cohort. When HLA alleles, especially DR and DQ, strongly co-occurred, attributing TCR associations to individual alleles was difficult. A total of roughly 160 TCR beta chains were listed by the study as associated with cytomegalovirus. In a later analysis, HLA-associated TCR beta chains showed more clonal expansion and lower generation probabilities than non-associated chains that were equally common. According to a later analysis, parvovirus B19, influenza, CMV and Epstein-Barr virus appeared linked to several top co-occurrence clusters. In an earlier analysis of approximately 590 of the donors, most TCR beta V segments appeared in productive rearrangements about 87% or about 30% of the time, broadly matching IMGT annotations.

The cohort comprised around 690 healthy bone marrow donors. At the time of sampling, every cohort member was nominally healthy, though immune exposures that went unrecorded were likely present. The donor tested CMV seronegative and was one of the 352 seronegative cohort members. A peripheral blood sample was collected from each donor, and TCR beta sequencing was performed on peripheral blood mononuclear cells. The Qiagen DNeasy Blood Extraction Kit was used to extract genomic DNA from the blood cell samples. Sequenced material: PBMCs. The TCR originated in a woman aged 18 to 35 in good health and CMV-seronegative.

The CDR3 region has the sequence CASSYREGYTF. The nucleotide sequence is given as TGTGCCAGCAGTTACAGGGAAGGCTACACCTTC. The receptor chain draws on TRBV28 and TRBJ1-2; the D gene is possibly TRBD1, with 6 bases matching. CDR1 is given as MDHEN and CDR2 as SYDVKM, both from the germline V gene. V sheds 4 bases and J sheds 8 bases, leaving 8 bases between their ends. The CDR3 sequence holds 11 residues, the cysteine and phenylalanine included. Left in the record is the CDR3 DNA by itself, 33 bases read in frame from the first base.